This T cell receptor (beta chain) was recorded in a study of beta chain features in type 1 diabetes. There are a few counts of this clone. The CDR3 totals 16 residues. Germline CDR1 and CDR2: KGHSH and LQKENI. Deletions cut 0 bases from V and 0 bases from J, with 9 bases between. What was sequenced were expressed TCRB transcripts, since all of the isolated RNA had been reverse transcribed. An average about 3.8 million reads came from naive, central memory and regulatory T cell samples. The repertoire was sequenced with immunoSEQ multiplex PCR; TCRdb's copy has only in-frame clones and lacks some. The table shows 350,000 to 400,000 clones, with about 15% occurring only once.

The sequence was obtained from a young woman in good health. Sequencing was performed on naive CD4+ T cells from blood. The rearrangement links TRBV18 to TRBJ1-3, with a possible D match to TRBD1 (5 bases). The CDR3 coding sequence is TGTGCCAGCTCACCACCGAATAGGGGCTCTGGAAACACCATATATTTT. Translation: CASSPPNRGSGNTIYF.